A single sample gave rise to the 18 T cell receptor beta chains below, sequenced in a study of cytomegalovirus exposure and HLA in healthy donors. PCR used 60 Vbeta primers and 13 Jbeta primers. TCRdb's table, derived via immunoSEQ multiplex PCR, lists solely in-frame clones and lacks some. Here the sample spans about 150,000 clones, 70% to 80% being singletons. Specimen: PBMCs. Every receptor here comes from a woman aged 30 to 39 in good health and CMV-seropositive.

The rearrangement links TRBV6-1 to TRBJ2-3; D is possibly TRBD2 (6 bases). V was trimmed by 8 bases and J by 3 bases, leaving 18 bases between them. CDR1 is MNHNS, CDR2 SASEGT, per germline. CDR3 length: 15 amino acids. CDR3 nucleotide sequence: TGTGCCAGCTCCGCTGTGAGGGAGGCGACAGATACGCAGTATTTT. It is translated as CASSAVREATDTQYF.

The chain couples TRBV6-5 to TRBJ2-5; TRBD1 matches 7 bases. The CDR3 contains 14 residues. V shed 6 bases, J shed 7 bases, and the junction held 11 bases outside the gene matches. In germline, CDR1 is MNHEY, CDR2 SVGAGI. As DNA, the CDR3 is TGTGCCAGCAGACAACCACAGGGGCTGGGGACCCAGTACTTC. Translation gives CASRQPQGLGTQYF.

The chain couples TRBV2 to TRBJ2-7; TRBD1 aligns across 7 bases. Trimming removed 6 bases from V and 4 bases from J; junction bases left unmatched: 3. CDR1 SNHLY and CDR2 FYNNEI come from the germline V gene. This CDR3 spans 12 amino acids. The CDR3 here is CASSGTVYEQYF. DNA of the CDR3: TGTGCCAGCAGCGGGACAGTTTACGAGCAGTACTTC.

The V call is TRBV18, the J call TRBJ2-1; the D gene is possibly TRBD1 (6 bases). The germline gives CDR1 KGHSH, CDR2 LQKENI. Deletions cut 4 bases from V and 2 bases from J, with 6 bases between. The CDR3 totals 13 residues. This CDR3 is CASSQGAYNEQFF. The CDR3 DNA follows: TGTGCCAGCTCACAGGGGGCCTACAATGAGCAGTTCTTC. Based on the CDR3 plus reference TRBV18 and TRBJ2-1, the full variable domain is NAGVMQNPRHLVRRRGQEARLRCSPMKGHSHVYWYRQLPEEGLKFMVYLQKENIIDESGMPKERFSAEFPKEGPSILRIQQVVRGDSAAYFCASSQGAYNEQFFGPGTRLTVL.

This rearrangement joins TRBV5-1 to TRBJ2-2; D uncertain. Germline CDR1 reads SGHRS; CDR2 reads YFSETQ. The CDR3 length is 15 residues. V dropped 0 bases and J dropped 1 base, with 7 bases sitting between them. CDR3 nucleotide sequence: TGCGCCAGCAGCTTGGCTAGGATGAACACCGGGGAGCTGTTTTTT. This codes for CASSLARMNTGELFF.

This chain's CDR3 is CASSQDAYLSLGRGQEDYGYTF. The DNA for the CDR3 is TGCGCCAGCAGCCAAGATGCCTATTTGTCCCTAGGCAGGGGGCAGGAGGACTATGGCTACACCTTC. The chain joins TRBV4-1 to TRBJ1-2, with 8 bases lining up with TRBD1. Losses at the gene ends were 0 bases for V and 3 bases for J; bases not matched to a gene: 24. This CDR3 spans 22 amino acids. Germline V gene lookup returns CDR1 MGHRA and CDR2 YSYEKL.

The chain couples TRBV28 to TRBJ2-2; weak D call: TRBD1 (6 bases). Per germline, CDR1 MDHEN and CDR2 SYDVKM. The CDR3 spans 14 residues. V lost 7 bases, J lost 3 bases, and 12 bases lay in between. The CDR3 region is CASKRQGHTGELFF. The CDR3 region has the DNA TGTGCCAGCAAGAGGCAGGGGCACACCGGGGAGCTGTTTTTT.

The gene calls are TRBV28 and TRBJ2-1, with 10 bases identical to TRBD1. CDR1 MDHEN and CDR2 SYDVKM come from the germline V gene. CDR3 size: 14 residues. Trimming cost V 4 bases and J 8 bases; bases outside gene matches: 5. The CDR3 coding sequence is TGTGCCAGCAGTTCGGGGACAGGGGTTGATGAGCAGTTCTTC. Translating it yields CASSSGTGVDEQFF. Using reference TRBV28 and TRBJ2-1 for the parts outside the CDR3, the full variable domain is DVKVTQSSRYLVKRTGEKVFLECVQDMDHENMFWYRQDPGLGLRLIYFSYDVKMKEKGDIPEGYSVSREKKERFSLILESASTNQTSMYLCASSSGTGVDEQFFGPGTRLTVL.

The rearrangement joins TRBV28 to TRBJ2-1; D is perhaps TRBD1 (5 bases). The length of the CDR3 is 18 residues. The germline V and J ends were trimmed by 6 bases and 0 bases, with 21 bases remaining between them. The germline CDR1 and CDR2 sequences are MDHEN and SYDVKM. CDR3 region: CASRLGGAFASSYNEQFF. CDR3 bases: TGTGCCAGCAGGCTGGGTGGGGCATTTGCGAGCTCCTACAATGAGCAGTTCTTC. Full variable domain (rest looked up from reference TRBV28 and TRBJ2-1): DVKVTQSSRYLVKRTGEKVFLECVQDMDHENMFWYRQDPGLGLRLIYFSYDVKMKEKGDIPEGYSVSREKKERFSLILESASTNQTSMYLCASRLGGAFASSYNEQFFGPGTRLTVL.

As DNA, the CDR3 is TGCGCCAGCAGCTTCGTGGGCGGGAGCTCCTACAATGAGCAGTTCTTC. It specifies CASSFVGGSSYNEQFF. The chain uses TRBV5-1 and TRBJ2-1; 7 bases fit TRBD2. Germline-derived CDR1 and CDR2 are SGHRS and YFSETQ. With 2 bases clipped from V and 0 bases from J, the junction kept 5 bases outside the gene matches. The CDR3 extends over 16 amino acids.

On this clone itself: Other DNA variants within this sample encode the same CDR3. The genes are TRBV6-5 and TRBJ2-7; D is uncertain. Germline V gene lookup returns CDR1 MNHEY and CDR2 SVGAGI. The V end was cut by 0 bases, the J end by 0 bases, with 6 bases between. The CDR3 runs to 14 residues. The CDR3: CASSYSPGSYEQYF. As DNA, the CDR3 is TGTGCCAGCAGTTACTCCCCGGGCTCCTACGAGCAGTACTTC.

The V gene is TRBV28, the J gene TRBJ2-5; D might be TRBD1 (6 bases). The CDR3 covers 11 residues. V lost 5 bases to trimming and J lost 9 bases, with 10 bases between them. Germline values: CDR1 MDHEN, CDR2 SYDVKM. The CDR3 sequence: CASSGQRSQYF. CDR3 DNA: TGTGCCAGCAGTGGACAGAGGTCCCAGTACTTC.

The chain combines TRBV27 with TRBJ1-5; 10 bases line up with TRBD1. V lost 9 bases, J lost 2 bases, and 7 bases stayed unmatched. Germline lookup yields CDR1 MNHEY and CDR2 SMNVEV (reference sequence). The CDR3 is made up of 15 amino acids. The CDR3: CASRTGTGGNQPQHF. The CDR3 nucleotides read TGTGCCAGTCGAACCGGGACAGGGGGCAATCAGCCCCAGCATTTT.

V and J are TRBV2 and TRBJ1-2; TRBD1 aligns across 9 bases. After removal of 5 bases from V and 4 bases from J, the junction contained 8 bases not matched to a gene. This CDR3 has 15 amino acids. Per germline, CDR1 SNHLY and CDR2 FYNNEI. The CDR3 protein is CASSTNRGQGYGYTF. CDR3 in DNA: TGTGCCAGCAGTACCAACAGGGGGCAAGGCTATGGCTACACCTTC.

The chain is built from TRBV6-4 and TRBJ2-3; no reliable D call. V was shortened by 2 bases and J by 5 bases, with 5 bases between the two germline ends. Germline assignment: CDR1 MRHNA and CDR2 SNTAGT. The CDR3 sequence is 12 residues long. The CDR3 sequence is CASSDRRDTQYF. In DNA, the CDR3 is TGTGCCAGCAGTGACCGGAGAGATACGCAGTATTTT.

The rearrangement uses TRBV7-9 and TRBJ2-5; a weak D match, TRBD2 (5 bases). The length of the CDR3 is 13 residues. Germline values: CDR1 SEHNR, CDR2 FQNEAQ (reference sequence). V gave up 1 base and J gave up 4 bases, with 7 bases separating them. The CDR3 region is CASSLVGRETQYF. For the CDR3, the DNA is TGTGCCAGCAGCTTAGTGGGGAGAGAGACCCAGTACTTC.

This chain connects TRBV5-1 to TRBJ2-5; 11 positions match TRBD2. The V gene's germline CDR1 is SGHRS and CDR2 YFSETQ. The ends lost 4 bases at V and 5 bases at J; junction bases unmatched: 10. This CDR3 spans 16 amino acids. CDR3 in DNA: TGCGCCAGCAGCATAACTAGCGGGAGTTTGGAGGAGACCCAGTACTTC. It translates to CASSITSGSLEETQYF.

The rearrangement uses TRBV11-2 and TRBJ2-7, with a tentative D call TRBD1 (6 bases). Deletions cut 2 bases from V and 1 base from J, with 15 bases between. The CDR3 is 16 amino acids. Germline CDR1 reads SGHAT; CDR2 reads FQNNGV. CDR3 loop: CASSLRAQGTSYEQYF. CDR3 coding DNA: TGTGCCAGCAGCTTAAGAGCACAGGGCACTTCCTACGAGCAGTACTTC.